The clone carrying this T cell receptor (beta chain) was recorded only once. What it binds is unknown. A much more abundant neighbour one base away suggests this may be a read error. This record belongs to a study of beta chain features in type 1 diabetes. Study results and caveats: Lower insertion and higher deletion counts appeared at VDJ junctions in type 1 diabetes patients. In the patient group, naive, central memory and Treg TCRB repertoires seemed more alike than in the healthy donor group. Any HLA-type effect on TCRB rearrangement remained unresolved here. Across all four CD4+ subsets, people with type 1 diabetes showed modestly shorter TCRB CDR3s.

The CDR3 is 15 residues long. The V and J ends lost 0 bases and 2 bases respectively, with 8 bases between them. Germline V lookup: CDR1 LGHNA, CDR2 YNFKEQ. Since all of the isolated RNA was reverse transcribed, expressed TCRB transcripts were what got sequenced. Data came from immunoSEQ multiplex PCR; TCRdb stores just in-frame clones and leaves some out. The sample has more than 350,000 clones; more than 9.5% are singletons. The chain joins TRBV4-2 to TRBJ2-4; no clear D. The receptor was isolated from a woman in her late teens or twenties in good health. What was sequenced was naive CD4+ T cells from blood. CDR3 residues: CASSQEVDTKNIQYF. As DNA, the CDR3 is TGTGCCAGCAGCCAAGAGGTGGATACCAAAAACATTCAGTACTTC.